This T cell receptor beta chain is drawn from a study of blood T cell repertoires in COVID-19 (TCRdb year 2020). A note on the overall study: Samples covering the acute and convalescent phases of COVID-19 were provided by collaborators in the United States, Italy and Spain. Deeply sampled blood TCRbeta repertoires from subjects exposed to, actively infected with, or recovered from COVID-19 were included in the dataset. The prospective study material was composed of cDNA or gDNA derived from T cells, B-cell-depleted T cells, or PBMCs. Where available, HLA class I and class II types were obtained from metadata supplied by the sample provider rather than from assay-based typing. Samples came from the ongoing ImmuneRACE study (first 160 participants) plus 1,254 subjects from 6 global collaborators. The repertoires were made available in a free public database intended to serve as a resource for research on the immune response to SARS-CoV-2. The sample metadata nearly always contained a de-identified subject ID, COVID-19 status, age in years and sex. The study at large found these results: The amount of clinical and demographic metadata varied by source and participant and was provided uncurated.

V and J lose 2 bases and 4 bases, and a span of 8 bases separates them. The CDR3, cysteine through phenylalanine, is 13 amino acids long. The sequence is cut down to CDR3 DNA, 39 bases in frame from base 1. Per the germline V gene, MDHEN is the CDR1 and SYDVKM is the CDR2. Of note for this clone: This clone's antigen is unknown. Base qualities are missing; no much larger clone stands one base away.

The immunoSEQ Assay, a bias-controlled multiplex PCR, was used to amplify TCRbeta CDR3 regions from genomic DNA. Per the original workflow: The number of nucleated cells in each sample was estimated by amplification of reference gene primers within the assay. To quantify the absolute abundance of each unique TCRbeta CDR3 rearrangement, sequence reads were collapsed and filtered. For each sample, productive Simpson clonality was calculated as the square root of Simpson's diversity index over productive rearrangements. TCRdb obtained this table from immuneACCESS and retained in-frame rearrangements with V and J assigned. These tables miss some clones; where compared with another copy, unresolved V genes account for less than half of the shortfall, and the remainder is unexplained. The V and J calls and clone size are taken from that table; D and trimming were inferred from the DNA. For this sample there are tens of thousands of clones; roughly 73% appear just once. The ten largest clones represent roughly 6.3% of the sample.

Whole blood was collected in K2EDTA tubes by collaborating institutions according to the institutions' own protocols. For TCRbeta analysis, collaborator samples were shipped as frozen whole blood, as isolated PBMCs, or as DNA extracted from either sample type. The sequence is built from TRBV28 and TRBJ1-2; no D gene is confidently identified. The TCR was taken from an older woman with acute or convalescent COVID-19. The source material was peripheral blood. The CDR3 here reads CASSLGGFYGYTF. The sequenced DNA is TGTGCCAGCAGTTTAGGAGGGTTCTATGGCTACACCTTC.